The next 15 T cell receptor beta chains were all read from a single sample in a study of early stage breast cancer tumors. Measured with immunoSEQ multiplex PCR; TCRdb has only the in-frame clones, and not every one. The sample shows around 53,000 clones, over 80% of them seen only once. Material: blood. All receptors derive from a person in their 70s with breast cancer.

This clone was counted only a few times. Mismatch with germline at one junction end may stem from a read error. The CDR3 protein is CASSFTSGTGYAYTF. The CDR3 DNA is TGTGCCAGCAGCTTCACTTCCGGGACAGGGTATGCCTACACCTTC. This sequence joins TRBV11-2 and TRBJ1-2; the match to TRBD1 covers 9 bases. The CDR3 is 15 amino acids. Per germline, CDR1 SGHAT and CDR2 FQNNGV.

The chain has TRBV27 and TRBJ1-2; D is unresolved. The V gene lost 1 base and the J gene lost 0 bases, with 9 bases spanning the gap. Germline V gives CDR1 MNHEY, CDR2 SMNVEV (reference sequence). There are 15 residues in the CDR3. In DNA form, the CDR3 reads TGTGCCAGCAGTTTATTGGGCGGGGCTAACTATGGCTACACCTTC. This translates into CASSLLGGANYGYTF.

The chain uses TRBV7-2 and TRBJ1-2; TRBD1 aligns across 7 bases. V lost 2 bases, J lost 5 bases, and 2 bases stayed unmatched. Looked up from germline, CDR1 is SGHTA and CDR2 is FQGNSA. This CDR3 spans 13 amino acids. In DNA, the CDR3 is TGTGCCAGCAGCTTACAGGGGGAGTATGGCTACACCTTC. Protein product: CASSLQGEYGYTF.

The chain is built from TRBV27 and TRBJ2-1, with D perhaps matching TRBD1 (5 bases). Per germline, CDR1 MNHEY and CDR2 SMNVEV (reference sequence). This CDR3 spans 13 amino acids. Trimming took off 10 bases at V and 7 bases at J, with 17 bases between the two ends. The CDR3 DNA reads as TGTGCCATACAAAAAAGGGGCTGGAATGAGCAGTTCTTC. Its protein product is CAIQKRGWNEQFF.

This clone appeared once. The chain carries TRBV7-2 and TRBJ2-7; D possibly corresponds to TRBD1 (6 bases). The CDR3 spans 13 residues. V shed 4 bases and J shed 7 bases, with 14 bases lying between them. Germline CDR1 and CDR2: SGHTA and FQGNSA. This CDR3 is CASSSHQGLEQYF. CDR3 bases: TGTGCCAGCAGCTCACATCAGGGGTTGGAGCAGTACTTC.

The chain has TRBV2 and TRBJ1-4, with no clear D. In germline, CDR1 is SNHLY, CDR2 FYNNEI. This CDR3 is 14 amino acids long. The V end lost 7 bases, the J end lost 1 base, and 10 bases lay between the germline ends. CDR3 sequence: CASNTFQTNEKLFF. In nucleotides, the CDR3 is TGTGCCAGCAACACCTTCCAAACTAATGAAAAACTGTTTTTT. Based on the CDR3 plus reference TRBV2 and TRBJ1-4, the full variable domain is EPEVTQTPSHQVTQMGQEVILRCVPISNHLYFYWYRQILGQKVEFLVSFYNNEISEKSEIFDDQFSVERPDGSNFTLKIRSTKLEDSAMYFCASNTFQTNEKLFFGSGTQLSVL.

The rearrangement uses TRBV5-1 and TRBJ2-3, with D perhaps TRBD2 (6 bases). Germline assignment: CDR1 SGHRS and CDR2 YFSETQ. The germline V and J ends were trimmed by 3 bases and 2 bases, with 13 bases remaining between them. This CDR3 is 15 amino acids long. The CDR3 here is CASSYSGLHTDTQYF. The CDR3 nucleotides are TGCGCCAGCAGCTACTCGGGACTTCACACAGATACGCAGTATTTT. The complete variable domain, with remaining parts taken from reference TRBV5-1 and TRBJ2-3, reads KAGVTQTPRYLIKTRGQQVTLSCSPISGHRSVSWYQQTPGQGLQFLFEYFSETQRNKGNFPGRFSGRQFSNSRSEMNVSTLELGDSALYLCASSYSGLHTDTQYFGPGTRLTVL.

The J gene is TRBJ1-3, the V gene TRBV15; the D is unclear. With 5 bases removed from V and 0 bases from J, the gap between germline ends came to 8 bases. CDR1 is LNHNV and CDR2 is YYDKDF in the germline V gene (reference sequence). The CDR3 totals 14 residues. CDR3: CATSRPGSGNTIYF. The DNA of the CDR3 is TGTGCCACCAGCCGCCCGGGCTCTGGAAACACCATATATTTT.

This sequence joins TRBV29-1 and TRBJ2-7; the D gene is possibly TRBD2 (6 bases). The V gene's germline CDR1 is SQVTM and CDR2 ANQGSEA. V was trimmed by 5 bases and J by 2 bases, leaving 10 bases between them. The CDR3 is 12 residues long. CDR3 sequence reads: CSVRWGAYEQYF. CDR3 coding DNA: TGCAGCGTTCGTTGGGGGGCCTACGAGCAGTACTTC.

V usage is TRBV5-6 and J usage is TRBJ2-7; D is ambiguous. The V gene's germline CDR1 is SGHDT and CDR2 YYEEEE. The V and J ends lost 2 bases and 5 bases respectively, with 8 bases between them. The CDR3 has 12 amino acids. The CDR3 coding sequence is TGTGCCAGCAGCTTCGAGGAGCACGAGCAGTACTTC. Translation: CASSFEEHEQYF.

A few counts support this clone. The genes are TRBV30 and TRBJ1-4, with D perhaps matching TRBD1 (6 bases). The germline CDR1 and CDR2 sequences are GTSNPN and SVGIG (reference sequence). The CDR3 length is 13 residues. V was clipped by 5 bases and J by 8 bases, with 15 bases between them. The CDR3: CAWEIPGGEKLFF. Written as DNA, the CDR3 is TGTGCCTGGGAAATACCGGGGGGCGAAAAACTGTTTTTT.

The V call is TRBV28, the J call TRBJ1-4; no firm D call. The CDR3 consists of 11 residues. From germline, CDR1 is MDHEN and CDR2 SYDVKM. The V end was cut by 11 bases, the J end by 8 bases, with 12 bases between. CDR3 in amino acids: CALEVEEKLFF. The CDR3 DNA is TGTGCCCTGGAGGTTGAGGAAAAACTGTTTTTT.

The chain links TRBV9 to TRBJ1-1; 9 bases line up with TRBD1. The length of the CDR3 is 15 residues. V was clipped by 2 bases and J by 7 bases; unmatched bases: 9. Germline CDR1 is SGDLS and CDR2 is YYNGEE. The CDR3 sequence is CASSVGDREINEAFF. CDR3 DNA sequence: TGTGCCAGCAGCGTGGGGGACAGGGAAATAAATGAAGCTTTCTTT. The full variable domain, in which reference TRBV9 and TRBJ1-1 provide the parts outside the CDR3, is DSGVTQTPKHLITATGQRVTLRCSPRSGDLSVYWYQQSLDQGLQFLIQYYNGEERAKGNILERFSAQQFPDLHSELNLSSLELGDSALYFCASSVGDREINEAFFGQGTRLTVV.

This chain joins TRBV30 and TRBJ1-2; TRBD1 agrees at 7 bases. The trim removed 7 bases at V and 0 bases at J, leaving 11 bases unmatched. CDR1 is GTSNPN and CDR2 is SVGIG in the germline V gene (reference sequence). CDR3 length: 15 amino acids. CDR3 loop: CAFPEGARANYGYTF. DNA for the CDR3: TGTGCCTTCCCAGAGGGGGCCAGAGCTAACTATGGCTACACCTTC. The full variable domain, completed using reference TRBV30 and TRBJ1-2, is SQTIHQWPATLVQPVGSPLSLECTVEGTSNPNLYWYRQAAGRGLQLLFYSVGIGQISSEVPQNLSASRPQDRQFILSSKKLLLSDSGFYLCAFPEGARANYGYTFGSGTRLTVV.

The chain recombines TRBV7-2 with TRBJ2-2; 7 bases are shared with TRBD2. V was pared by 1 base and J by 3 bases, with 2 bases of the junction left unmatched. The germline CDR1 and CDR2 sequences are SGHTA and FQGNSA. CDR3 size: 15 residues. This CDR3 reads CASSLDGGYTGELFF. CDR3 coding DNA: TGTGCCAGCAGCTTAGACGGGGGGTACACCGGGGAGCTGTTTTTT.